This entry lists 28 T cell receptor beta chains sequenced from one sample in a study of blood T cell repertoires in COVID-19. Assay used: immunoSEQ multiplex PCR; TCRdb lists only in-frame clones, some missing. The data show under 250,000 clones, more than 75% seen once. The specimen was peripheral blood. The source of these receptors is a man aged 45-65 years who had recovered from COVID-19.

This clone showed up just once. The rearrangement joins TRBV19 to TRBJ1-5, with TRBD1 identical over 7 bases. This CDR3 has 15 amino acids. The germline V gene encodes CDR1 LNHDA and CDR2 SQIVND (reference sequence). The V gene end was trimmed by 4 bases and the J gene end by 4 bases; junction bases not matched to a gene: 7. DNA for the CDR3: TGTGCCAGTAGTAGGAGACAGGGTATAAATCAGCCCCAGCATTTT. It encodes CASSRRQGINQPQHF.

The chain combines TRBV6-5 with TRBJ1-1; tentative D call: TRBD1 (6 bases). Germline assignment: CDR1 MNHEY and CDR2 SVGAGI. The CDR3 spans 14 residues. Deletions cut 5 bases from V and 11 bases from J, with 21 bases between. CDR3 sequence (DNA): TGTGCCAGCAGTAAGTCCCGGGACACCAGGTGGGCTTTCTTT. This codes for CASSKSRDTRWAFF.

The chain uses TRBV2 and TRBJ2-7; TRBD2 matches 8 bases. The CDR3 loop spans 14 amino acids. Germline values: CDR1 SNHLY, CDR2 FYNNEI. V lost 4 bases to trimming and J lost 7 bases; unmatched junction nucleotides: 9. CDR3 coding DNA: TGTGCCAGCAGTGCGGACGGGAGGGCGGGGGAGCAGTACTTC. Protein: CASSADGRAGEQYF. The entire variable domain, with the rest obtained from reference TRBV2 and TRBJ2-7, is as follows: EPEVTQTPSHQVTQMGQEVILRCVPISNHLYFYWYRQILGQKVEFLVSFYNNEISEKSEIFDDQFSVERPDGSNFTLKIRSTKLEDSAMYFCASSADGRAGEQYFGPGTRLTVT.

The chain couples TRBV7-6 to TRBJ2-7; TRBD1 matches at 8 bases. Germline CDR1 reads SGHVS; CDR2 reads FNYEAQ. V was clipped by 6 bases and J by 5 bases; unmatched bases: 6. The CDR3 length is 13 residues. The CDR3 protein is CASRESGGHEQYF. The CDR3 coding sequence is TGTGCCAGCAGGGAATCAGGGGGCCACGAGCAGTACTTC.

The CDR3 nucleotides are TGTGCCAGCAGCTTAGGATTAGCGGGAGGGGGCTACGAGCAGTACTTC. Residues: CASSLGLAGGGYEQYF. The rearrangement links TRBV7-9 to TRBJ2-7; TRBD2 matches 11 bases. The germline V gene has CDR1 SEHNR and CDR2 FQNEAQ (reference sequence). This CDR3 has 16 residues. Trimming removed 1 base from V and 3 bases from J; junction bases left unmatched: 5.

This clone was counted once. This chain joins TRBV3-1 (or the pseudogene TRBV3-2) and TRBJ2-7, with TRBD1 matching over 10 bases. The V gene's germline CDR1 is LGHDT and CDR2 YNNKEL (reference sequence). The junction had 4 bases not matched to a gene; V was cut back by 4 bases and J by 1 base. The CDR3 has 15 amino acids. The CDR3 DNA reads TGTGCCAGCAGCCTCCGGGACAGGGGATCCTACGAGCAGTACTTC. Encoded protein: CASSLRDRGSYEQYF.

V gene TRBV6-5 combines with J gene TRBJ2-1, with a weak D call TRBD2 (6 bases). This CDR3 has 15 residues. V lost 0 bases and J 7 bases, leaving 13 bases between the germline ends. Germline V gives CDR1 MNHEY, CDR2 SVGAGI. CDR3: CASSYSEEGWNEQFF. DNA of the CDR3: TGTGCCAGCAGTTACTCAGAGGAGGGTTGGAATGAGCAGTTCTTC.

This clone appeared once. The rearrangement uses TRBV7-9 and TRBJ2-3; 9 positions match TRBD2. The CDR3 has 18 residues. The germline CDR1 and CDR2 sequences are SEHNR and FQNEAQ (reference sequence). J was trimmed by 0 bases and V by 5 bases; bases with no gene match: 12. This CDR3 is CASSRRLAVNTSTDTQYF. The CDR3 nucleotides are TGTGCCAGCAGCAGAAGACTAGCGGTAAACACTAGCACAGATACGCAGTATTTT.

This chain joins TRBV30 and TRBJ1-6; 9 bases agree with TRBD1. The CDR3 is made up of 14 amino acids. From germline, CDR1 is GTSNPN and CDR2 SVGIG (reference sequence). V lost 5 bases and J lost 10; bases outside the gene matches: 9. In nucleotides, the CDR3 is TGTGCCTGGGACCAACAGGGGGCCCGATCACCCCTCCACTTT. This codes for CAWDQQGARSPLHF.

The gene calls are TRBV5-4 and TRBJ2-2, with TRBD2 matching over 10 bases. Trimming took 1 base from V and 8 from J; bases not matched to a gene: 11. The CDR3 length is 17 residues. Germline CDR1 reads SGHNT; CDR2 reads YYREEE (reference sequence). CDR3: CASSLRPSGSIGGELFF. CDR3 DNA sequence: TGTGCCAGCAGCTTGCGGCCTAGCGGGAGTATAGGGGGGGAGCTGTTTTTT.

This sequence joins TRBV5-6 and TRBJ2-1, with 9 bases fitting TRBD2. V lost 4 bases and J lost 0; bases outside the gene matches: 5. The CDR3 is made up of 16 amino acids. Germline-derived CDR1 and CDR2 are SGHDT and YYEEEE. CDR3 in amino acids: CASSRVSGSSYNEQFF. CDR3 sequence (DNA): TGTGCCAGCAGCCGAGTTAGCGGGAGCTCCTACAATGAGCAGTTCTTC.

V and J are TRBV15 and TRBJ2-7; 9 bases map to TRBD1. V was pared by 8 bases and J by 4 bases, with 3 bases of the junction left unmatched. There are 12 residues in the CDR3. The germline V gene encodes CDR1 LNHNV and CDR2 YYDKDF (reference sequence). The CDR3 region has the DNA TGTGCCACCCGCGACAGGGGGTACGAGCAGTACTTC. Protein sequence: CATRDRGYEQYF.

The chain carries TRBV6-5 and TRBJ2-7; D is possibly TRBD2 (7 bases). Trimming took off 6 bases at V and 5 bases at J, with 17 bases between the two ends. The CDR3 is made up of 14 amino acids. The germline V gene has CDR1 MNHEY and CDR2 SVGAGI. In DNA, the CDR3 is TGTGCCAGCAGAGGGGGGGGGCTGGTTCACGAGCAGTACTTC. This codes for CASRGGGLVHEQYF.

The sample holds one count of this clone. The chain has TRBV10-3 and TRBJ2-7; TRBD2 aligns across 9 bases. The junction had 5 bases not matched to a gene; V was cut back by 8 bases and J by 0 bases. This CDR3 has 14 residues. The germline CDR1 and CDR2 sequences are ENHRY and SYGVKD. This CDR3 is CAISGSGSSYEQYF. CDR3 nucleotides: TGTGCCATCTCGGGTAGCGGGAGCTCCTACGAGCAGTACTTC.

A single count supports this clone. V usage is TRBV19 and J usage is TRBJ1-1, with 9 bases that match TRBD1. The germline CDR1 and CDR2 sequences are LNHDA and SQIVND (reference sequence). The CDR3 spans 16 residues. J was trimmed by 1 base and V by 5 bases; bases with no gene match: 8. The CDR3: CASSPDRGGGNTEAFF. The CDR3 DNA reads as TGTGCCAGTAGTCCGGACAGGGGCGGAGGGAACACTGAAGCTTTCTTT.

The V and J genes are TRBV24-1 and TRBJ2-1; 7 bases line up with TRBD2. The ends lost 5 bases at V and 4 bases at J; junction bases unmatched: 7. Germline CDR1 is KGHDR and CDR2 is SFDVKD. This CDR3 contains 15 residues. CDR3 amino acids: CATSGASGSYNEQFF. CDR3 DNA sequence: TGTGCCACCAGTGGGGCTAGCGGTTCGTACAATGAGCAGTTCTTC.

J is TRBJ2-2 and V is TRBV2; D uncertain. This CDR3 is 14 amino acids long. Trimming took off 6 bases at V and 6 bases at J, with 14 bases between the two ends. Germline V gives CDR1 SNHLY, CDR2 FYNNEI. The CDR3 nucleotides are TGTGCCAGCAGCCAGTCACCTCAGTCCGGGGAGCTGTTTTTT. Its translation: CASSQSPQSGELFF.

The genes are TRBV7-9 and TRBJ2-7, with unresolved D. CDR3 length: 15 residues. Germline values: CDR1 SEHNR, CDR2 FQNEAQ (reference sequence). Trimming took off 1 base at V and 0 bases at J, with 10 bases between the two ends. In nucleotides, the CDR3 is TGTGCCAGCAGCTTAGGGTACGGGTCCTCCTACGAGCAGTACTTC. It yields the protein CASSLGYGSSYEQYF.

The chain has TRBV6-5 and TRBJ2-1; D ambiguous. Trimming pared 8 bases from V and 0 bases from J, leaving 11 bases between. Per the germline V gene, CDR1 is MNHEY and CDR2 is SVGAGI. The CDR3 runs to 14 residues. The CDR3 DNA reads as TGTGCCAGCCAAAGCGCGAGCTCCTACAATGAGCAGTTCTTC. Its translation is CASQSASSYNEQFF.

The chain recombines TRBV28 with TRBJ2-3, with 7 bases fitting TRBD2. From germline, CDR1 is MDHEN and CDR2 SYDVKM. CDR3 length: 18 amino acids. V was pared by 6 bases and J by 0 bases, with 15 bases of the junction left unmatched. CDR3 amino acids: CASSPLLGEGTSTDTQYF. The CDR3 DNA follows: TGTGCCAGCAGCCCATTGTTGGGGGAGGGCACTAGCACAGATACGCAGTATTTT.

This chain links TRBV6-5 with TRBJ2-3, with D perhaps TRBD1 (6 bases). CDR3 length equals 16 residues. The germline V and J ends were trimmed by 0 bases and 5 bases, with 15 bases remaining between them. From germline, CDR1 is MNHEY and CDR2 SVGAGI. CDR3 in DNA: TGTGCCAGCAGTTACTCGCGCAGGGGCGCTCTAGATACGCAGTATTTT. The encoded protein is CASSYSRRGALDTQYF.

Only a few counts were recorded for this clone. The chain employs TRBV3-1 (or the pseudogene TRBV3-2) and TRBJ2-7; TRBD1 matches 8 bases. Germline CDR1 and CDR2: LGHDT and YNNKEL (reference sequence). This CDR3 is built from 15 residues. V was pared by 0 bases and J by 6 bases, with 7 bases of the junction left unmatched. The CDR3 sequence is CASSQDSGQGAEQYF. Written as DNA, the CDR3 is TGTGCCAGCAGCCAAGATTCCGGGCAGGGGGCCGAGCAGTACTTC.

This clone occurred once. This sequence joins TRBV9 and TRBJ1-2; 7 bases line up with TRBD1. The V segment lost 1 base and the J segment 6 bases; nucleotides outside the gene matches: 6. This CDR3 spans 14 amino acids. Germline CDR1 and CDR2: SGDLS and YYNGEE. The CDR3 protein is CASSVQQGTNGYTF. For the CDR3, the DNA is TGTGCCAGCAGCGTACAACAGGGGACAAATGGCTACACCTTC.

The chain joins TRBV7-6 to TRBJ2-1; D is undetermined. This CDR3 has 15 amino acids. V was trimmed by 3 bases and J by 0 bases, leaving 9 bases between them. Germline V gives CDR1 SGHVS, CDR2 FNYEAQ. The CDR3 sequence is CASSFLLASYNEQFF. As DNA, the CDR3 is TGTGCCAGCAGCTTTTTGTTGGCCTCCTACAATGAGCAGTTCTTC.

This rearrangement joins TRBV5-7 to TRBJ2-4; the match to TRBD1 covers 8 bases. TRBV5-7 is annotated as an ORF whose role is uncertain. The ends lost 4 bases at V and 0 bases at J; junction bases unmatched: 15. CDR3 length: 19 amino acids. CDR3 amino acids: CASSRTGTGYLLAKNIQYF. The CDR3 nucleotides read TGTGCCAGCAGCCGTACCGGGACAGGCTACCTTCTAGCCAAAAACATTCAGTACTTC.

The rearrangement links TRBV6-5 to TRBJ1-5; 9 bases align to TRBD1. Germline V gives CDR1 MNHEY, CDR2 SVGAGI. With 5 bases clipped from V and 6 bases from J, the junction kept 2 bases outside the gene matches. The CDR3 length is 13 residues. CDR3 loop: CASSRTGVQPQHF. CDR3 nucleotide sequence: TGTGCCAGCAGTCGGACAGGGGTTCAGCCCCAGCATTTT.

In its sample, this clone was seen once. The J gene is TRBJ1-4, the V gene TRBV7-9, with TRBD1 matching 7 bases. Trimming took 5 bases from V and 4 from J; bases not matched to a gene: 10. Germline loops: CDR1 SEHNR, CDR2 FQNEAQ (reference sequence). CDR3 length equals 16 residues. The CDR3 loop is CASSTRQGRGNEKLFF. For the CDR3, the DNA is TGTGCCAGCAGCACCCGACAGGGTCGGGGTAATGAAAAACTGTTTTTT.

This rearrangement joins TRBV5-6 to TRBJ2-1, with TRBD2 matching over 9 bases. The ends lost 2 bases at V and 10 bases at J; junction bases unmatched: 16. The CDR3 covers 17 residues. The germline CDR1 and CDR2 sequences are SGHDT and YYEEEE. CDR3 protein: CASSFKFRLAGKNEQFF. The CDR3 DNA reads as TGTGCCAGCAGCTTTAAGTTTCGGCTAGCGGGAAAGAACGAGCAGTTCTTC.